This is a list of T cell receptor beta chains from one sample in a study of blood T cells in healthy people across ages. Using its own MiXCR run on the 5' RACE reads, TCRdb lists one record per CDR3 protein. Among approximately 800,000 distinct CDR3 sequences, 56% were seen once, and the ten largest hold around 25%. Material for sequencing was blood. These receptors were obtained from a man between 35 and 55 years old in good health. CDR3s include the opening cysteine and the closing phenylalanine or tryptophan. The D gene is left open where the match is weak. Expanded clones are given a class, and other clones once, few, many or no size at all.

TGTGCCAGCAGGATTTCTAGCGGGACAACCTGCGAGCAGTACTTC	CASRISSGTTCEQYF	TRBV12-3/TRBV12-4	TRBD2	TRBJ2-7	NA
TGTGCCAGCAGCTTATCTCACGGGCAGCCCCAGCATTTT	CASSLSHGQPQHF	TRBV7-9	NA	TRBJ1-5	NA
TGCAGTGCTAGATTCGCGGGCGCTTACAATGAGCAGTTCTTC	CSARFAGAYNEQFF	TRBV20-1	NA	TRBJ2-1	NA
TGCGCCAGCAGCTTGGCCAATTCAGCGGGAGGTGGAGAGACCCAGTACTTC	CASSLANSAGGGETQYF	TRBV5-1	TRBD2	TRBJ2-5	many
TGTGCCAGCAGTCCCCCGACAGGGACTCCAGGAGAGACCCAGTACTTC	CASSPPTGTPGETQYF	TRBV6-5	NA	TRBJ2-5	NA
TGCAGTGCTATAGGGGACTCACCTAATGAGCAGTTCTTC	CSAIGDSPNEQFF	TRBV20-1	NA	TRBJ2-1	NA
TGTGCCAGCAGAGATACAACTAGCGGGAGTTATGAGCAGTACTTC	CASRDTTSGSYEQYF	TRBV21-1	NA	TRBJ2-7	once
TGTGCCAGCAGCTCGGGACAGGGCCTCTCTGGGGCCAACGTCCTGACTTTC	CASSSGQGLSGANVLTF	TRBV7-2	TRBD1	TRBJ2-6	NA
TGCGCCAGCAGCTTGGAACAGACCAATGAGCAGTTCTTC	CASSLEQTNEQFF	TRBV5-1	NA	TRBJ2-1	few
TGTGCCATCAGTGACAACCCACTACTAGCGGGAGCACCAGATACGCAGTATTTT	CAISDNPLLAGAPDTQYF	TRBV10-3	TRBD2	TRBJ2-3	NA
TGTGCCACCAGTGATTCCTGGACAGGATCCTACAATGAGCAGTTCTTC	CATSDSWTGSYNEQFF	TRBV24-1	TRBD1	TRBJ2-1	NA
TGTGCCAGCAGCGTTCAGACTAGCGGACTCACAGATACGCAGTATTTT	CASSVQTSGLTDTQYF	TRBV9	TRBD2	TRBJ2-3	NA
TGTGCCAGCAGCCCGGGGACCCTCAACATTCAGTACTTC	CASSPGTLNIQYF	TRBV7-9	NA	TRBJ2-4	few
TGTGCCAGCAGTTTGGTACGGGGGCAATGGGGGGAGCAGTACTTC	CASSLVRGQWGEQYF	TRBV28	NA	TRBJ2-4	NA
TGTGCCAGCAGCCAAGATAACGATAGCGGGATGACAGATACGCAGTATTTT	CASSQDNDSGMTDTQYF	TRBV4-2	TRBD2	TRBJ2-3	medium-sized
TGCAGTGCTAGAGATCCCGCGGGAGGGCCGATCAATGAGCAGTTCTTC	CSARDPAGGPINEQFF	TRBV20-1	TRBD2	TRBJ2-1	few
TGTGCCAGCAGTGTCATCGGTAACCTGCAAGAGACCCAGTACTTC	CASSVIGNLQETQYF	TRBV2	NA	TRBJ2-5	NA
TGTGCCAGCAGTTTATTCGCGGGGGGAGGCCAAGAGACCCAGTACTTC	CASSLFAGGGQETQYF	TRBV6-6	TRBD2	TRBJ2-5	NA